This entry features one T cell receptor beta chain sequence. The CDR3 loop spans 18 amino acids. V lost 0 bases, J lost 3 bases, and 9 bases stayed unmatched. Germline CDR1 reads SGHNT; CDR2 reads YYREEE (reference sequence). The data derive from a study of technical replicates of blood from a few donors. Method: immunoSEQ multiplex PCR; TCRdb's copy keeps in-frame clones and lacks some. The data contain roughly 50,000 clones, nearly 95% of them singletons. The chain couples TRBV5-4 to TRBJ2-3, with 11 bases identical to TRBD2. The TCR originated in a human donor in good health. Some clones in this sample may be carry-over from other donors' samples. The sequencing input was PBMCs. Here the CDR3 DNA reads TGTGCCAGCAGCTTGGGGATTGTAGCGGGAGGGCCAACAGATACGCAGTATTTT. Translating it yields CASSLGIVAGGPTDTQYF.